The sample holds a few counts of the clone carrying this TCR beta chain. The antigen is undetermined. The data derive from a study of response to subunit inactivated influenza vaccine. General study results and limits: The authors offered the suggestion that each seasonal influenza vaccination recruits few new T cells.

MiXCR, run by TCRdb on the RT-PCR reads, gives a single entry per CDR3 protein. Of about 780,000 distinct CDR3 sequences listed, 18% are singletons. J lost 3 bases, V lost 4 bases, and 5 bases had no gene match. The CDR3 contains 14 residues. Germline V gene data show CDR1 as KGHDR and CDR2 as SFDVKD. The chain uses TRBV24-1 and TRBJ2-7; 7 positions agree with TRBD1. The sample consisted of PBMCs from blood, taken around 5 days after vaccination. The clonotype was recovered from a man aged 50-60 years who received an inactivated influenza vaccine. The chain's CDR3 is CATSDTGQDYEQYF. The CDR3, as DNA: TGTGCCACCAGTGACACCGGACAGGACTACGAGCAGTACTTC.